The source of this T cell receptor (beta chain) is a study of response to subunit inactivated influenza vaccine (dated by TCRdb to the late 2010s). For the wider study: The study used deep quantitative T cell receptor repertoire profiling to track responses to a trivalent subunit inactivated influenza vaccine.

The library was made by RT-PCR. Sequencing took place on an Illumina HiSeq 2500. The raw public reads went through TCRdb reprocessing: fastp at Q25, MiXCR clone calling, in-frame beta chains kept. Here each entry gathers all rows of one CDR3 protein and keeps the most common genes and DNA. Counted in this sample were roughly 710,000 distinct CDR3 sequences; 14% of them appeared once. The ten largest clones capture 7.5% to 8% of the sample. According to the germline V gene, CDR1 reads SGHTA and CDR2 reads FQGNSA. There are 13 amino acids in the CDR3, from cysteine to phenylalanine inclusive. Only the CDR3 part of the read is kept: 39 bases, read in frame from the first base. The junction shows trimming of 4 bases on V and 9 bases on J, and the gene matches do not reach 6 bases of it. Results the study describes overall, beyond this receptor: According to the authors, only a limited number of new T cells may be recruited by each seasonal influenza vaccination.

For this clonotype: This receptor's antigen is unknown. No base quality information exists; no much larger clone differs at one position.

The TCR was taken from a man in his fifties who received an inactivated influenza vaccine. Donor details come from another sample of the same person, matched by shared clones. Sample: PBMCs from blood, taken 14 days before vaccination. The V gene is TRBV7-2 and the J gene is TRBJ2-1; 7 central bases correspond to TRBD2. The DNA sequence reads TGTGCCAGCAGCTATACATGGACTAGTGAGCAGTTCTTC. The resulting protein is CASSYTWTSEQFF.